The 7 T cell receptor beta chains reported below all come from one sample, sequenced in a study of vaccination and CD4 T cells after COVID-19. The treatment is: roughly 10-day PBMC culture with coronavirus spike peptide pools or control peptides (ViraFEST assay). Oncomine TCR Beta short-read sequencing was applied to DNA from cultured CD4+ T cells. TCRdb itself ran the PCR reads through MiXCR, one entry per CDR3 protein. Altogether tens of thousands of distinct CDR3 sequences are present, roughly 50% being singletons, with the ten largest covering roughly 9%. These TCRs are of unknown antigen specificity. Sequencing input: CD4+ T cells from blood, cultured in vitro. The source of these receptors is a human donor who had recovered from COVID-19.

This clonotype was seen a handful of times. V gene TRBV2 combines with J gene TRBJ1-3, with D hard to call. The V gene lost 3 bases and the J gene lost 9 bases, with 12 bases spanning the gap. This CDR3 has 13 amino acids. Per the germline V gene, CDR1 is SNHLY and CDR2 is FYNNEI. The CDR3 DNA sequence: TGTGCCAGCAGTGAGGACCCCGGTAGCACCATATATTTT. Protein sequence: CASSEDPGSTIYF.

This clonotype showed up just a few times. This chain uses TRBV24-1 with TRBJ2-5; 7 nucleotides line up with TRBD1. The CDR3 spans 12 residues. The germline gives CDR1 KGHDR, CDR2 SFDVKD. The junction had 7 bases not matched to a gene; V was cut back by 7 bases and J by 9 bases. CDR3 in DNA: TGTGCCACCAGCCGACAGGGTGGGGCCCAGTACTTC. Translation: CATSRQGGAQYF.

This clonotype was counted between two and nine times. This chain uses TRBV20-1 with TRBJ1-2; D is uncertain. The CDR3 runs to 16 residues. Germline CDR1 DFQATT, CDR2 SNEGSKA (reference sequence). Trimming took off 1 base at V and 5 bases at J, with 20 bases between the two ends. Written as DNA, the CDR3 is TGCAGTGCTAGAGCCATCCAAGCGGTGAGGGAGTATGGCTACACCTTC. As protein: CSARAIQAVREYGYTF.

For the CDR3, the DNA is TGTGCCAGCAGCAGGGGCTTGAACACTGAAGCTTTCTTT. Protein product: CASSRGLNTEAFF. This chain links TRBV6-1 with TRBJ1-1; weak D call: TRBD1 (6 bases). Trimming removed 6 bases at V and 0 bases at J, with 8 bases between. This CDR3 spans 13 amino acids. Looked up from germline, CDR1 is MNHNS and CDR2 is SASEGT.

The CDR3 spells CASSLQKDQPQHF. Written as DNA, the CDR3 is TGTGCCAGCAGCTTACAAAAGGATCAGCCCCAGCATTTT. The chain combines TRBV7-8 with TRBJ1-5; unclear D gene. CDR3 length: 13 amino acids. Germline V gene data show CDR1 as SGHVS and CDR2 as FQNEAQ. Trimming left V 2 bases short and J 5 bases short, with 7 bases between.

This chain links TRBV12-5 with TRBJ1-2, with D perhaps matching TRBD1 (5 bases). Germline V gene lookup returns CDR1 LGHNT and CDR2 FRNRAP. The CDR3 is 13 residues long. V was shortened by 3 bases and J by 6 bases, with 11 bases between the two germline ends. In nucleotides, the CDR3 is TGTGCTAGTGGTTTTGACAGAGTCAATGGCTACACCTTC. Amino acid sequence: CASGFDRVNGYTF.

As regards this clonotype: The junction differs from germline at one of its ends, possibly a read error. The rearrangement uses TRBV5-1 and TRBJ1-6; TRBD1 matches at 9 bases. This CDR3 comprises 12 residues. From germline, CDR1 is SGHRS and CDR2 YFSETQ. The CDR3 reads CASSRTGENPEF. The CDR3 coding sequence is TGCGCCAGCAGTCGGACAGGGGAGAACCCAGAATTT.